The present T cell receptor (beta chain) was sequenced within a study of T cells expressing NK-cell markers. From the 5' RACE reads, TCRdb lists one entry per CDR3 protein and no DNA. This listing includes over 350,000 distinct CDR3 sequences. Notes on this clonotype: The antigen is undetermined.

Overall study results and limits: Once again these clonotypes came out on top in the CD3+CD56-NKG2C+ fraction of a few donors.

The CDR3 extends over 14 amino acids. The sequence was obtained from a woman aged 45-65 years in good health. Sequencing input: blood T cells: a sorted CD56 or NKG2C T cell subset, CD4+ or CD8+ T cells, or bulk PBMC T cells (not recorded which). The chain joins TRBV12-3 or TRBV12-4 to TRBJ2-1; TCRdb selects TRBD1, and the lack of DNA leaves this call unchecked. CDR3 sequence reads: CASSFRAIRDEQFF.